These T cell receptor beta chains were read from a single sample in a study of tumor-infiltrating lymphocytes in primary liver carcinoma. TCRdb independently ran MiXCR on the multiplex PCR reads; one entry per CDR3 protein. The sample has some 43,000 distinct CDR3 sequences, approximately 70% seen once. Input material: liver tumor tissue from sampling region 5. The origin of the receptors is a man aged 40-50 years with primary liver carcinoma and hepatitis B virus infection. Each CDR3 is given with its conserved first and last residue. The D gene is left open where the match is weak. Part of the rows lack a size; the others show once, few, many or a class for expanded clones.

V: TRBV14; D: -; size: -; J: TRBJ2-1; DNA: TGTGCCAACACGGCTGGCTATAATGAGCAGTTCTTC; CDR3: CANTAGYNEQFF
V: TRBV29-1; D: -; size: -; J: TRBJ1-2; DNA: TGTGGCGTTGATTCGGGGATGGAAGGCTACACCTTC; CDR3: CGVDSGMEGYTF
V: TRBV29-1; D: -; size: many; J: TRBJ2-2; DNA: TGCAGCGTTGGAGGGGGAACCGGGGAGCTGTTTTTT; CDR3: CSVGGGTGELFF
V: TRBV6-1; D: TRBD2; size: medium-sized; J: TRBJ2-1; DNA: TGTGCCAGCAGTAAATTGGCTAGCGGGTACAATGAGCAGTTCTTC; CDR3: CASSKLASGYNEQFF
V: TRBV10-3; D: TRBD1; size: -; J: TRBJ2-3; DNA: TGTGCCATCAGTGGACAGGGGGACAGAGATACGCACTATTTT; CDR3: CAISGQGDRDTHYF
V: TRBV7-9; D: TRBD1; size: -; J: TRBJ2-3; DNA: TGTGCCAGAAGCACCGGACAGGCGCCACGCACAGATATGCAGTATTTT; CDR3: CARSTGQAPRTDMQYF
V: TRBV10-3; D: TRBD1; size: few; J: TRBJ2-1; DNA: TGTGCCATTAGATCAGGACAGGGGACCCACAATGAGCAGTTCTTC; CDR3: CAIRSGQGTHNEQFF
V: TRBV28; D: TRBD2; size: -; J: TRBJ2-1; DNA: TGTGCCAGCTGTAATGCGGGAGTAAACTACATTGAGCAGTTCTTC; CDR3: CASCNAGVNYIEQFF
V: TRBV6-1; D: TRBD2; size: -; J: TRBJ2-3; DNA: TGTGCCAGCAGTCAATTAGCGGGTTTAACCACAGATGCACTGTATTTT; CDR3: CASSQLAGLTTDALYF
V: TRBV14; D: TRBD1; size: -; J: TRBJ2-7; DNA: TGTGCCAGCAACCGGACAGGGTACGAGCAATACTTC; CDR3: CASNRTGYEQYF
V: TRBV11-2; D: -; size: -; J: TRBJ2-1; DNA: TGTGCCAGCAGTTTAAATGATGCCTATGAGAAATTCTTC; CDR3: CASSLNDAYEKFF
V: TRBV7-8; D: -; size: many; J: TRBJ2-3; DNA: TGTGCCAGCAGCCTTCCGATGTTTCAGCCCTCTAGCACAGATACGCAGTATTTT; CDR3: CASSLPMFQPSSTDTQYF
V: TRBV29-1; D: TRBD1; size: -; J: TRBJ2-7; DNA: TGCTGCGTTTTCGGACAGGCCGCCTACGGGCAGTACTTC; CDR3: CCVFGQAAYGQYF
V: TRBV12-3/TRBV12-4; D: -; size: medium-sized; J: TRBJ2-1; DNA: TGTGCCAGCAGCTGGAGAGCGGACAATGAGCAGTTCTTC; CDR3: CASSWRADNEQFF
V: TRBV24-1; D: TRBD2; size: few; J: TRBJ2-3; DNA: TGTGCCACCAGTGATCCGAAGGCAATAACTAGCGGGAGCACAGATACGCAGTATTTT; CDR3: CATSDPKAITSGSTDTQYF
V: TRBV5-1; D: TRBD2; size: -; J: TRBJ2-7; DNA: TGCGCCAACTGGGAGGGGAGCTCCTACGAGCAGTACTTC; CDR3: CANWEGSSYEQYF
V: TRBV29-1; D: -; size: -; J: TRBJ2-7; DNA: TGCAGCACCGGGCGGGACAATAATGGCGAGCAGTACTTC; CDR3: CSTGRDNNGEQYF
V: TRBV12-3/TRBV12-4; D: -; size: -; J: TRBJ2-1; DNA: TGCGCGAGCAGTTCCCTGACTAGAGGGAGGCCGGATGAGCAGTTCTTC; CDR3: CASSSLTRGRPDEQFF
V: TRBV10-3; D: -; size: medium-sized; J: TRBJ2-1; DNA: TGTGCCATCAGTGAGTCGCCCGGACGGGGGGCTAGGACCTCCTACAATGAGCAGTTCTTC; CDR3: CAISESPGRGARTSYNEQFF
V: TRBV11-2; D: -; size: -; J: TRBJ2-5; DNA: TGTGCCAGCAGATCCAGGGACTCGGTCCACCTAGAGACCCATTACTTC; CDR3: CASRSRDSVHLETHYF
V: TRBV5-8; D: -; size: -; J: TRBJ1-5; DNA: TGTGCCAGCAGCTCTGTCAGGGATCAGCCCCAGCATTTT; CDR3: CASSSVRDQPQHF
V: TRBV12-3/TRBV12-4; D: -; size: medium-sized; J: TRBJ2-3; DNA: TGTGCCAGCACTTTATTCTCGGCAGATACGCAGTATTTT; CDR3: CASTLFSADTQYF
V: TRBV29-1; D: TRBD1; size: -; J: TRBJ2-6; DNA: TGCAGCATGATGACAGGGGGGGCCAACGTCCTGATTTTC; CDR3: CSMMTGGANVLIF
V: TRBV11-2; D: -; size: -; J: TRBJ2-1; DNA: TGTGCTAGCAGCCTCCTAGAGGATCCCTACAATGAGCAGTTCTTC; CDR3: CASSLLEDPYNEQFF
V: TRBV10-2; D: -; size: many; J: TRBJ2-3; DNA: TGCGCCAGCGCCCAGCAAGACGCTAGCACAGATACGCAGTATTTT; CDR3: CASAQQDASTDTQYF
V: TRBV10-3; D: -; size: -; J: TRBJ2-3; DNA: TGTGCCACCACGGGAGGGGGCGGCCCAGATATGCAGTATTTT; CDR3: CATTGGGGPDMQYF
V: TRBV7-2; D: TRBD2; size: -; J: TRBJ2-1; DNA: TGTGCCAGTAGCTTAGAGGGACTAGCGGGAGCTGAGCAGTTCTTC; CDR3: CASSLEGLAGAEQFF
V: TRBV12-3/TRBV12-4; D: TRBD2; size: -; J: TRBJ2-6; DNA: TGTGCTAGCTATGGGACGACTAGCACTAGCTCTGGGGCCAACGTCCTGACTTTC; CDR3: CASYGTTSTSSGANVLTF
V: TRBV7-3; D: TRBD2; size: -; J: TRBJ2-1; DNA: TGTGCCAGCACGAGGGGACTAGCGGGAGATGGCCTGTTCTTC; CDR3: CASTRGLAGDGLFF
V: TRBV4-1; D: -; size: many; J: TRBJ1-5; DNA: TGCGCCAGCAGCCAAGATCGGGTGATACAGCCCCAGCATTTT; CDR3: CASSQDRVIQPQHF
V: TRBV7-8; D: -; size: -; J: TRBJ1-1; DNA: TGTGCAAGCAGCTTAGGGGAGATAGGCACTGAAGCTTTCTTT; CDR3: CASSLGEIGTEAFF
V: TRBV24-1; D: -; size: few; J: TRBJ2-1; DNA: TGTGCCACCAGTGCTCCATACTCGGGGTGGCAGTTCTTC; CDR3: CATSAPYSGWQFF
V: TRBV2; D: -; size: -; J: TRBJ2-1; DNA: TGTGTCATCAGTGTAGGAGAGTTAGGGGAGCAGTTCTTC; CDR3: CVISVGELGEQFF
V: TRBV5-4; D: -; size: few; J: TRBJ2-5; DNA: TGTGCCAGCAGCCGGGGACGGCGGTTAGAGACCCAGCACTTC; CDR3: CASSRGRRLETQHF
V: TRBV2; D: -; size: few; J: TRBJ2-5; DNA: TGTGCCAGCATCGTAACAGGGACCCAAGAGACCCAGTACTTC; CDR3: CASIVTGTQETQYF
V: TRBV11-2; D: -; size: many; J: TRBJ2-7; DNA: TGTGCCAGCAGCTTAGCGGCTAGAGAATACAAGCAGTACTTC; CDR3: CASSLAAREYKQYF
V: TRBV28; D: -; size: many; J: TRBJ2-3; DNA: TGTGCCAGCAGTCAGGGACTCACAGATACGCAGTATTTT; CDR3: CASSQGLTDTQYF
V: TRBV6-1; D: -; size: many; J: TRBJ2-7; DNA: TGTGCCAGCAGTGACAGGGCTGGGTACGAGCAGTACTTC; CDR3: CASSDRAGYEQYF
V: TRBV6-4; D: -; size: many; J: TRBJ2-1; DNA: TGTGCCAGCAGGGAGGGGGCAGGTGATGAGCAGTTCTTC; CDR3: CASREGAGDEQFF
V: TRBV7-9; D: TRBD2; size: -; J: TRBJ2-1; DNA: TGTGCAAGCAGCCCGGCCAGGGCGGGAGTCTGGGATGAGCAGTTCTTC; CDR3: CASSPARAGVWDEQFF
V: TRBV19; D: TRBD2; size: few; J: TRBJ2-5; DNA: TGTGCCAGTAGGCCTCTAGCGGGAGGGCCAATGGAGACCCAGTACTTC; CDR3: CASRPLAGGPMETQYF
V: TRBV7-9; D: -; size: -; J: TRBJ1-3; DNA: TGTGCCAGCAGCCTTACAGTACAGGGTGGAAACACCATACATTTT; CDR3: CASSLTVQGGNTIHF
V: TRBV29-1; D: -; size: once; J: TRBJ1-2; DNA: TGCAACGTCGGCTGGGGGTTGGGCGGCTACACCTTC; CDR3: CNVGWGLGGYTF
V: TRBV29-1; D: -; size: -; J: TRBJ2-7; DNA: TGCAGCGCAAGGCAGACAGTCCATGACGAGCTGTACTTC; CDR3: CSARQTVHDELYF